Listed here is a single TCR beta chain. These data originate in a study of blood T cell repertoires in COVID-19. Study summary: The origin of the acute and convalescent COVID-19 samples was the United States, Italy and Spain.

The CDR3 is 17 amino acids. V dropped 1 base and J dropped 4 bases, with 19 bases sitting between them. Per the germline V gene, CDR1 is LNHDA and CDR2 is SQIVND (reference sequence). Methods used by the authors: Nucleated cell number was recorded as an estimate derived from reference gene primer amplification. Measured with immunoSEQ multiplex PCR; TCRdb has only the in-frame clones, and not every one. That table supplies the V and J calls and clone size; D and trimming were determined from the DNA. This sample has approximately 230,000 clones; more than 70% occur once, and the top ten carry around 6.5%.

The receptor's source is a woman in her thirties with COVID-19, enrolled during active disease. The chain carries TRBV19 and TRBJ1-2; D ambiguous. Sequencing was done on a sample of peripheral blood. In nucleotides, the CDR3 is TGTGCCAGTAGTATAGGCGTCCGGGATACATCAGGCTATGGCTACACCTTC. Protein: CASSIGVRDTSGYGYTF.